The 26 T cell receptor beta chains given below trace back to one sample, sequenced in a study of cytomegalovirus exposure and HLA in healthy donors (dated by TCRdb to the late 2010s). Receptor amplification or capture employed the immunoSEQ multiplex PCR assay. For the multiplex PCR, a mixture combining 60 forward primers for TCR Vbeta segments and 13 reverse primers for TCR Jbeta segments was used. TCRdb's version of the immuneACCESS table is confined to in-frame rearrangements and falls short of the full clone set. An unresolved V gene accounts for under half of the shortfall where checked; the remainder is of unknown origin. The sample profile shows about 200,000 clones; about 83% of them were found once. The ten largest make up approximately 1.6% of the sample. Source material: PBMCs. The receptors here all came from a man aged 40-55 years in good health and CMV-seropositive.

CDR3 in amino acids: CASSPGLANTGELFF. Written as DNA, the CDR3 is TGTGCCAGCAGCCCTGGACTGGCGAACACCGGGGAGCTGTTTTTT. The chain couples TRBV7-2 to TRBJ2-2; possible D gene TRBD2, 5 bases. This CDR3 is 15 amino acids long. Germline loops: CDR1 SGHTA, CDR2 FQGNSA. V dropped 5 bases and J dropped 0 bases, with 10 bases sitting between them.

The chain carries TRBV5-1 and TRBJ1-2, with D possibly being TRBD1 (5 bases). The length of the CDR3 is 14 residues. Germline CDR1 is SGHRS and CDR2 is YFSETQ. Trimming took 2 bases from V and 4 from J, leaving 12 bases between them. The CDR3 here is CASSLETAFYGYTF. The CDR3 nucleotides are TGCGCCAGCAGCTTAGAGACAGCATTCTATGGCTACACCTTC.

This clone was counted only a few times. CDR3 sequence: CASSVGFSLNTEAFF. The CDR3 bases are TGTGCCAGCAGCGTAGGGTTCAGTCTCAACACTGAAGCTTTCTTT. The rearrangement joins TRBV9 to TRBJ1-1; D is unclear. V was pared by 0 bases and J by 2 bases, with 11 bases between. Germline values: CDR1 SGDLS, CDR2 YYNGEE. The CDR3 contains 15 residues.

This clone was detected a few times. J is TRBJ2-2 and V is TRBV11-2, with D maybe TRBD2 (6 bases). The CDR3 is 15 amino acids. Between the trimmed V and J ends, which lost 6 bases and 5 bases, there was a span of 16 bases. CDR1 is SGHAT and CDR2 is FQNNGV in the germline V gene. This CDR3 reads CASRLLGGITGELFF. The CDR3 DNA is TGTGCCAGCAGGCTACTGGGAGGTATTACCGGGGAGCTGTTTTTT.

This clone was seen once. The chain combines TRBV7-2 with TRBJ1-5; tentatively, D is TRBD1 (5 bases). CDR3 size: 16 residues. V gave up 1 base and J gave up 0 bases, with 10 bases separating them. Germline V lookup: CDR1 SGHTA, CDR2 FQGNSA. The CDR3 DNA sequence: TGTGCCAGCAGCTTAGAAGTAGGGGTTAGCAATCAGCCCCAGCATTTT. It encodes CASSLEVGVSNQPQHF.

This clone was counted a single time. The V call is TRBV27, the J call TRBJ2-5; the D gene is possibly TRBD1 (5 bases). This CDR3 is 14 amino acids long. Trimming removed 2 bases from V and 4 bases from J, with 11 bases in between. Germline CDR1 MNHEY, CDR2 SMNVEV (reference sequence). In DNA, the CDR3 is TGTGCCAGCAGTTTAATGTCAGGGTCAGAGACCCAGTACTTC. Translation gives CASSLMSGSETQYF.

Written as DNA, the CDR3 is TGCGCCAGCAACTGGGGGGGAAGACGATCTGAAGCTTTCTTT. Its protein is CASNWGGRRSEAFF. J is TRBJ1-1 and V is TRBV5-1; D perhaps matches TRBD1 (5 bases). The V end lost 6 bases, the J end lost 6 bases, and 18 bases lay between the germline ends. There are 14 residues in the CDR3. Germline V gene lookup returns CDR1 SGHRS and CDR2 YFSETQ.

This chain joins TRBV6-1 and TRBJ1-1, with D possibly being TRBD1 (5 bases). The CDR3 runs to 14 residues. CDR1 MNHNS and CDR2 SASEGT come from the germline V gene. The germline V and J ends were trimmed by 5 bases and 0 bases, with 10 bases remaining between them. For the CDR3, the DNA is TGTGCCAGCAGTACGACAGCTATGAACACTGAAGCTTTCTTT. Translating it yields CASSTTAMNTEAFF.

This clone has more than one count but fewer than ten. V usage is TRBV15 and J usage is TRBJ2-2, with D hard to call. The germline CDR1 and CDR2 sequences are LNHNV and YYDKDF (reference sequence). This CDR3 is 13 amino acids long. Trimming shortened V by 5 bases and J by 7 bases, and 11 bases separated the two germline ends. The CDR3 nucleotides are TGTGCCACCAGCCCCCTGGGCATCGGGGAGCTGTTTTTT. Translating gives CATSPLGIGELFF. The full variable domain, in which reference TRBV15 and TRBJ2-2 provide the parts outside the CDR3, is DAMVIQNPRYQVTQFGKPVTLSCSQTLNHNVMYWYQQKSSQAPKLLFHYYDKDFNNEADTPDNFQSRRPNTSFCFLDIRSPGLGDTAMYLCATSPLGIGELFFGEGSRLTVL.

This chain links TRBV5-4 with TRBJ1-1; D not resolved. The length of the CDR3 is 14 residues. Germline CDR1 SGHNT, CDR2 YYREEE (reference sequence). The V and J ends lost 0 bases and 3 bases respectively, with 9 bases between them. The CDR3 loop is CASSLDRGDTEAFF. In DNA, the CDR3 is TGTGCCAGCAGCTTGGATCGGGGAGACACTGAAGCTTTCTTT.

Only a few counts were recorded for this clone. The DNA for the CDR3 is TGTGCCAGCAGCTTAGCGGGCGGGAAGGCCTCCCCAGATACGCAGTATTTT. It yields the protein CASSLAGGKASPDTQYF. The chain couples TRBV7-2 to TRBJ2-3; a possible D gene is TRBD2 (6 bases). This CDR3 has 17 amino acids. From germline, CDR1 is SGHTA and CDR2 FQGNSA. The V end lost 0 bases, the J end lost 4 bases, and 17 bases lay between the germline ends. The entire variable domain, with the rest obtained from reference TRBV7-2 and TRBJ2-3, is as follows: GAGVSQSPSNKVTEKGKDVELRCDPISGHTALYWYRQSLGQGLEFLIYFQGNSAPDKSGLPSDRFSAERTGGSVSTLTIQRTQQEDSAVYLCASSLAGGKASPDTQYFGPGTRLTVL.

The chain employs TRBV7-8 and TRBJ2-2; 8 bases are shared with TRBD1. Germline values: CDR1 SGHVS, CDR2 FQNEAQ. The V and J ends lost 5 bases and 0 bases, in that order; junction bases with no gene match: 2. The length of the CDR3 is 15 residues. The CDR3 region is CASSRGQANTGELFF. The CDR3 DNA follows: TGTGCCAGCAGCCGGGGACAGGCGAACACCGGGGAGCTGTTTTTT.

The V call is TRBV7-9, the J call TRBJ1-1, with TRBD1 as a possible D gene (5 bases). Germline assignment: CDR1 SEHNR and CDR2 FQNEAQ (reference sequence). Trimming removed 4 bases from V and 5 bases from J, with 11 bases in between. The CDR3 extends over 13 amino acids. DNA for the CDR3: TGTGCCAGCAGCTGGGGGGGGGAAACTGAAGCTTTCTTT. This sequence encodes CASSWGGETEAFF.

V gene TRBV10-3 combines with J gene TRBJ2-7; D ambiguous. CDR3 length equals 16 residues. Trimming removed 0 bases at V and 5 bases at J, with 17 bases between. From germline, CDR1 is ENHRY and CDR2 SYGVKD. The CDR3 loop reads CAISESAPIAADEQYF. CDR3 bases: TGTGCCATCAGTGAGTCTGCCCCCATCGCTGCGGACGAGCAGTACTTC.

The chain recombines TRBV27 with TRBJ2-5, with TRBD1 matching 9 bases. The J call may be faulty, since TRBJ2-7 better matches the DNA end. The CDR3 loop spans 14 amino acids. The V gene's germline CDR1 is MNHEY and CDR2 SMNVEV (reference sequence). For the CDR3, the DNA is TGTGCCAGCTCAGTGGGTACAGGGGGCCACGAGCAGTACTTC. As protein: CASSVGTGGHEQYF.

The CDR3 here is CASSWTSQGTDTQYF. CDR3 bases: TGTGCCAGCAGTTGGACTAGCCAGGGGACAGATACGCAGTATTTT. The rearrangement joins TRBV2 to TRBJ2-3; TRBD2 matches at 8 bases. The CDR3 contains 15 residues. V was pared by 5 bases and J by 3 bases, with 7 bases of the junction left unmatched. Germline V gives CDR1 SNHLY, CDR2 FYNNEI.

This chain's CDR3 is CASSLGGGRNQPQHF. In nucleotides, the CDR3 is TGTGCCAGCAGCTTAGGGGGGGGGCGCAATCAGCCCCAGCATTTT. The gene calls are TRBV11-3 and TRBJ1-5; tentatively, D is TRBD1 (6 bases). The CDR3 totals 15 residues. Deletions cut 1 base from V and 2 bases from J, with 9 bases between. Germline assignment: CDR1 SGHNT and CDR2 YENEEA.

The chain combines TRBV29-1 with TRBJ2-2; TRBD2 is a possible D gene (5 bases). This CDR3 is built from 13 residues. V was trimmed by 7 bases and J by 1 base, leaving 10 bases between them. CDR1 and CDR2 (germline): SQVTM, ANQGSEA. The DNA of the CDR3 is TGCAGCGGTCGACGGGAGAACACCGGGGAGCTGTTTTTT. It codes for CSGRRENTGELFF.

The chain uses TRBV18 and TRBJ2-1; D not certain. Looked up from germline, CDR1 is KGHSH and CDR2 is LQKENI. V was cut by 3 bases and J by 0 bases, with 6 bases left in between. The CDR3 is made up of 14 amino acids. The CDR3 region is CASSPNSSYNEQFF. The CDR3 coding sequence is TGTGCCAGCTCACCGAATAGCTCCTACAATGAGCAGTTCTTC.

V gene TRBV27 combines with J gene TRBJ2-3, with TRBD2 matching over 8 bases. V was pared by 11 bases and J by 0 bases, with 7 bases of the junction left unmatched. This CDR3 contains 14 residues. Looked up from germline, CDR1 is MNHEY and CDR2 is SMNVEV (reference sequence). The CDR3 reads CASRVAGSTDTQYF. The CDR3 DNA is TGTGCCTCACGCGTAGCGGGAAGCACAGATACGCAGTATTTT.

The chain couples TRBV9 to TRBJ2-5; 7 positions agree with TRBD2. CDR1 is SGDLS, CDR2 YYNGEE, per germline. The trim removed 3 bases at V and 2 bases at J, leaving 7 bases unmatched. CDR3 size: 15 residues. CDR3 nucleotides: TGTGCCAGCAGCGGGGGGAGCGGGAAGCAAGAGACCCAGTACTTC. It is translated as CASSGGSGKQETQYF.

For this clone: Other nucleotide sequences from this sample produce the same CDR3. The gene calls are TRBV5-1 and TRBJ1-4, with 8 bases identical to TRBD1. Germline CDR1 is SGHRS and CDR2 is YFSETQ. CDR3 length equals 14 residues. V was pared by 5 bases and J by 8 bases, with 8 bases of the junction left unmatched. The CDR3 is CASSSQGAEEKLFF. CDR3 coding DNA: TGCGCCAGCAGTTCTCAGGGGGCAGAAGAAAAACTGTTTTTT.

The CDR3 DNA reads as TGTGCCAGCACCCCGCAGGAGGATGAGCAGTTCTTC. Amino acid sequence: CASTPQEDEQFF. The chain has TRBV28 and TRBJ2-1, with D maybe TRBD2 (5 bases). The CDR3 loop spans 12 amino acids. The V end lost 7 bases, the J end lost 8 bases, and 12 bases lay between the germline ends. Germline V CDR1 and CDR2: MDHEN, SYDVKM.

The V gene is TRBV28, the J gene TRBJ2-7, with TRBD2 identical over 7 bases. This CDR3 comprises 14 residues. V lost 7 bases and J lost 9; bases outside the gene matches: 15. In germline, CDR1 is MDHEN, CDR2 SYDVKM. CDR3 residues: CASMWAGALRGQYF. The CDR3 bases are TGTGCCAGCATGTGGGCGGGAGCCCTACGGGGGCAGTACTTC.

The chain uses TRBV2 and TRBJ1-3, with D unclear. Trimming removed 8 bases at V and 4 bases at J, with 12 bases between. The length of the CDR3 is 13 residues. CDR1 is SNHLY and CDR2 is FYNNEI in the germline V gene. This CDR3 reads CASSIPSGNTIYF. The DNA for the CDR3 is TGTGCCAGCTCTATCCCTTCAGGAAACACCATATATTTT.

The chain combines TRBV27 with TRBJ2-7; 8 positions match TRBD2. This CDR3 comprises 14 residues. Trimming took 2 bases from V and 6 from J; bases not matched to a gene: 6. CDR1 MNHEY and CDR2 SMNVEV come from the germline V gene (reference sequence). CDR3 protein: CASSLLAGTGEQYF. The CDR3 region has the DNA TGTGCCAGCAGTTTACTAGCGGGTACGGGCGAGCAGTACTTC.